Listed below are T cell receptor beta chains from one sample, sequenced in a study of blood T cell repertoires in COVID-19. Some clones are missing from TCRdb's copy, which holds only in-frame ones; the method was immunoSEQ multiplex PCR. The sample includes a few hundred thousand clones, around 88% of them seen just once. The sample comprised peripheral blood. These receptors came from a woman aged 50 to 65 with COVID-19, enrolled during active disease. CDR3s include the opening cysteine and the closing phenylalanine or tryptophan. Fields, in order: J gene, D gene, clone size, V gene, CDR3 DNA, CDR3 protein. The D gene is left open where the match is weak. Size tells how often a clone was seen (once, few, many) or the class of an expanded clone, and some rows leave it out.

>TRBJ2-1|TRBD2|-|TRBV5-6
TGTGCCAGCAGCCCAATTGATGCGGGGGGTCGGGAGCAGTTCTTC
CASSPIDAGGREQFF
>TRBJ1-2|-|-|TRBV28
TGTGCCAGCAGTGGGAGCACCACCTATGGCTACACCTTC
CASSGSTTYGYTF
>TRBJ1-2|-|-|TRBV2
TGTGCCAGCACCCTGGTGAGGGGCTACACCTTC
CASTLVRGYTF
>TRBJ2-1|TRBD2|-|TRBV6-7
TGTGCCAGCAGTCAGCGGGGGGGTACCTACAATGAGCAGTTCTTC
CASSQRGGTYNEQFF
>TRBJ2-7|TRBD2|few|TRBV9
TGTGCCAGCAGCCGAACTAGCGGGGGAACCTACGAGCAGTACTTC
CASSRTSGGTYEQYF
>TRBJ1-2|-|-|TRBV10-3
TGTGCCATCAGTGAGTCGAACGCAGTTGGCTATGGCTACACCTTC
CAISESNAVGYGYTF
>TRBJ1-1|-|-|TRBV7-2
TGTGCCAGCAGCTCCCAAGTAGGAGGAATGAACACTGAAGCTTTCTTT
CASSSQVGGMNTEAFF
>TRBJ1-1|-|-|TRBV12-5
TGTGCTAGTGGTTGGGGGGGATCCGCTGAAGCTTTCTTT
CASGWGGSAEAFF
>TRBJ1-5|TRBD1|-|TRBV12-3/TRBV12-4
TGTGCCAGCAGTTTGCAGGGGGCAGAGCCCCAGCATTTT
CASSLQGAEPQHF
>TRBJ1-2|-|many|TRBV28
TGTGCCAGCAGTCCCGGGAGGGGTTTGGGGTATGGCTACACCTTC
CASSPGRGLGYGYTF
>TRBJ1-2|-|-|TRBV7-3
TGTGCCAGCAGCGATATTTCAGGGGTCGGCTACACCTTC
CASSDISGVGYTF
>TRBJ1-4|-|-|TRBV19
TGTGCCAGTATGGGGCAGCAAAATGAAAAACTGTTTTTT
CASMGQQNEKLFF
>TRBJ1-1|-|-|TRBV5-1
TGCGCCAGCAGCCCACCCCGTGGGGGCGCTGAAGCTTTCTTT
CASSPPRGGAEAFF
>TRBJ1-1|-|few|TRBV4-1
TGCGCCAGCGGGGCACCCGCTCGGATGAACACTGAAGCTTTCTTT
CASGAPARMNTEAFF
>TRBJ1-1|TRBD1|once|TRBV30
TGTGCCTGGAAGCACCCAGGGGGCACTGAAGCTTTCTTT
CAWKHPGGTEAFF
>TRBJ1-6|-|-|TRBV10-1
TGCGCCAGCAGTGAGTCGACTCTTTCACCCCTCCACTTT
CASSESTLSPLHF
>TRBJ1-2|-|once|TRBV9
TGTGCCAGCAGCCCCGACGCTCGGGACACCTACTTCTACTTCTTC
CASSPDARDTYFYFF
>TRBJ2-7|TRBD2|-|TRBV5-1
TGCGCCAGCAGCTTGGCCGGGGGGGAGGCGCGGGAGCAGTACTTC
CASSLAGGEAREQYF
>TRBJ2-1|TRBD2|-|TRBV11-1
TGTGCCAGCAGCTTCGTAGCGGGGGATTACAATGAGCAGTTCTTC
CASSFVAGDYNEQFF
>TRBJ1-2|TRBD1|-|TRBV9
TGTGCCAGCAGCCAGTTTGGGACAGGGGACTTCTATGGCTACACCTTC
CASSQFGTGDFYGYTF
>TRBJ2-5|-|-|TRBV5-1
TGCGCCAGCAGCTTGTGGGCCGGGGGAGAAGAGACCCAGTACTTC
CASSLWAGGEETQYF
>TRBJ1-6|-|few|TRBV7-9
TGTGCCAGCAGCAGAATGACAGGTCCAAATTCACCCCTCCACTTT
CASSRMTGPNSPLHF
>TRBJ2-5|TRBD2|-|TRBV5-1
TGCGCCAGCAGCCCAGGGAGGGGAGAGACCCAGTACTTC
CASSPGRGETQYF
>TRBJ2-1|TRBD2|-|TRBV11-2
TGTGCCAGCAGCCCGGGAACTAGCGGGCCCTTTTTGGGTGGGCAGTTCTTC
CASSPGTSGPFLGGQFF
>TRBJ1-6|-|-|TRBV27
TGTGCCAGCAGTGCCCCGGGACAAAATCGATCACCCCTCCACTTT
CASSAPGQNRSPLHF
>TRBJ1-6|-|once|TRBV9
TGTGCCAGCAGCGTAAGACAGGCAAATTCACCCCTCCACTTT
CASSVRQANSPLHF
>TRBJ2-5|TRBD2|-|TRBV19
TGTGCCAGTAGTCCGGGACTAGCGGGGGTAGAGACCCAGTACTTC
CASSPGLAGVETQYF
>TRBJ1-2|-|once|TRBV5-6
TGTGCCAGCAGCTTAGCTTTAGCCTATGGCTACACCTTC
CASSLALAYGYTF
>TRBJ1-3|TRBD1|-|TRBV28
TGTGCCAGCACCATGGACAGGGGACATCTCGGAAACACCATATATTTT
CASTMDRGHLGNTIYF
>TRBJ2-3|TRBD2|-|TRBV29-1
TGCAGCGTTGAGGTAGCGGGGGGGCGGTCAGATACGCAGTATTTT
CSVEVAGGRSDTQYF
>TRBJ1-5|TRBD1|few|TRBV11-2
TGTGCCAGCAGTCTGGACAGGGGCGGCAATCAGCCCCAGCATTTT
CASSLDRGGNQPQHF
>TRBJ1-2|TRBD1|-|TRBV29-1
TGCAGCGTTGAAGCCTCCGGGACAGGGCATGGCTACACCTTC
CSVEASGTGHGYTF
>TRBJ1-2|-|-|TRBV19
TGTGCCAGCATATCGCAACAGGGTCGTTTCGGTGGCTACACCTTC
CASISQQGRFGGYTF
>TRBJ1-5|TRBD1|-|TRBV27
TGTGCCAGCAGTCCCGGGACAGGGGGACGTCAGCCCCAGCATTTT
CASSPGTGGRQPQHF
>TRBJ1-5|TRBD1|once|TRBV28
TGTGCCAGCGGGGGGACAGGGATAAATCAGCCCCAGCATTTT
CASGGTGINQPQHF
>TRBJ2-7|-|-|TRBV9
TGTGCCAGCAGCCCCCAGGTGATTACCGAAACCTACGAGCAGTACTTC
CASSPQVITETYEQYF
>TRBJ1-1|-|-|TRBV2
TGTGCCAGCAGTGAGGAGGGGGGAGGGAGCAACACTGAAGCTTTCTTT
CASSEEGGGSNTEAFF